These T cell receptor beta chains were read from a single sample in a study of molecular identifiers for immune sequencing clone quantification. One entry per CDR3 protein results from TCRdb running MiXCR on the PCR reads. The table includes more than 300,000 distinct CDR3 sequences, over 20% detected once. The sequencing input was naive CD8+ T cells from blood, with Jurkat cell RNA spiked in. Receptors originate from a human donor in good health. Some libraries in this study had Jurkat cell RNA spiked in. Both conserved end residues are part of each CDR3. The D gene is left open where the match is weak. Some rows mark clone size as missing; the rest say once, few, many or name a class of expanded clone.

J	size	V	length	D	CDR3	DNA
TRBJ2-2	-	TRBV13	15	-	CACSSGPLNTGELFF	TGTGCCTGCAGCTCGGGACCACTGAACACCGGAGAGCTGTTTTTT
TRBJ2-7	many	TRBV7-9	12	-	CAIEHREYEQYF	TGTGCCATTGAGCACAGAGAGTACGAGCAGTACTTC
TRBJ2-3	many	TRBV28	14	-	CASSSRGFTDTQYF	TGTGCCAGCAGTTCGCGGGGATTCACAGATACGCAGTATTTT
TRBJ1-5	many	TRBV5-1	16	TRBD1	CASSVDRGRGNQPQHF	TGCGCCAGCAGCGTGGACAGGGGGCGGGGGAATCAGCCCCAGCATTTT
TRBJ2-7	many	TRBV5-6	14	TRBD1	CASSLAGGADEQYF	TGTGCCAGCAGCTTGGCAGGGGGCGCCGACGAGCAGTACTTC
TRBJ2-5	few	TRBV25-1	17	-	CASRIRGQQDLGETQYF	TGTGCCAGCCGGATTCGCGGACAGCAGGATTTAGGGGAGACCCAGTACTTC
TRBJ2-7	many	TRBV5-8	13	-	CASSLGGLAEQYF	TGTGCCAGCAGCTTGGGGGGTCTCGCCGAGCAGTACTTC
TRBJ1-1	many	TRBV7-2	15	TRBD1	CASSLATGDNTEAFF	TGTGCCAGCAGCTTAGCGACAGGGGATAACACTGAAGCTTTCTTT
TRBJ1-4	many	TRBV5-6	15	-	CASSLVGPTREKLFF	TGTGCCAGCAGCTTGGTTGGCCCCACGAGGGAAAAACTGTTTTTT
TRBJ2-5	many	TRBV5-1	15	TRBD1	CASNTGTGALETQYF	TGCGCCAGCAACACCGGGACAGGGGCTTTGGAGACCCAGTACTTC
TRBJ1-1	many	TRBV6-2/TRBV6-3	14	-	CASSPATKNTEAFF	TGTGCCAGCAGCCCCGCGACAAAGAACACTGAAGCTTTCTTT